These 30 T cell receptor beta chains were all obtained from the same sample, sequenced in a study of blood T cell repertoires in COVID-19. TCRdb's copy holds only in-frame clones and misses some; the assay was immunoSEQ multiplex PCR. Of over 350,000 clones detected, approximately 87% appear once; the ten largest clones hold around 0.95%. Specimen: PBMCs or T cells enriched from blood (not recorded which). The receptors derive from a woman aged 30 to 39 with acute COVID-19.

The rearrangement joins TRBV4-1 to TRBJ2-5; TRBD2 matches at 7 bases. The CDR3 length is 16 residues. Germline CDR1 is MGHRA and CDR2 is YSYEKL. The ends lost 1 base at V and 0 bases at J; junction bases unmatched: 5. CDR3: CASSQGVGRDQETQYF. DNA of the CDR3: TGCGCCAGCAGCCAAGGGGTGGGGAGGGACCAAGAGACCCAGTACTTC.

V is TRBV10-2 and J is TRBJ2-1; a possible D gene is TRBD2 (7 bases). Germline V gives CDR1 WSHSY, CDR2 SAAADI. Between the trimmed V and J ends, which lost 4 bases and 0 bases, there was a span of 16 bases. The CDR3 contains 17 residues. Here the CDR3 reads CASSVSGGRSSYNEQFF. The DNA of the CDR3 is TGCGCCAGCAGTGTCTCGGGGGGCCGAAGCTCCTACAATGAGCAGTTCTTC.

The V call is TRBV12-5, the J call TRBJ1-2; 7 bases align to TRBD1. The junction had 9 bases not matched to a gene; V was cut back by 9 bases and J by 2 bases. Germline values: CDR1 LGHNT, CDR2 FRNRAP. This CDR3 contains 14 residues. The CDR3 DNA sequence: TGTGCTAGCGGGGGACAGACCATAAACTATGGCTACACCTTC. Encoded protein: CASGGQTINYGYTF.

This sequence joins TRBV6-1 and TRBJ1-6; TRBD1 might be the D (5 bases). V lost 0 bases to trimming and J lost 0 bases, with 9 bases between them. The CDR3 loop spans 17 amino acids. CDR1 and CDR2 (germline): MNHNS, SASEGT. The CDR3 DNA follows: TGTGCCAGCAGTGAAGCGGGGCAGAGCTCCTATAATTCACCCCTCCACTTT. Residues: CASSEAGQSSYNSPLHF.

To note about this clone: Other DNA sequences in this specimen translate into the identical CDR3. The chain has TRBV30 and TRBJ1-4, with D perhaps matching TRBD1 (5 bases). The CDR3 covers 15 residues. CDR1 and CDR2 (germline): GTSNPN, SVGIG (reference sequence). Trimming shortened V by 0 bases and J by 0 bases, and 8 bases separated the two germline ends. The CDR3 DNA follows: TGTGCCTGGAGTGTACGGGGGGCAACTAATGAAAAACTGTTTTTT. Its translation is CAWSVRGATNEKLFF.

The rearrangement joins TRBV5-1 to TRBJ2-2; possible D gene TRBD2, 7 bases. The CDR3 consists of 16 residues. Trimming removed 4 bases at V and 5 bases at J, with 18 bases between. Germline-derived CDR1 and CDR2 are SGHRS and YFSETQ. CDR3 bases: TGCGCCAGCAGCCCCCGGAGGGGGGGGGAGACCGGGGAGCTGTTTTTT. Its protein product is CASSPRRGGETGELFF. Complete variable domain (other parts from reference TRBV5-1 and TRBJ2-2): KAGVTQTPRYLIKTRGQQVTLSCSPISGHRSVSWYQQTPGQGLQFLFEYFSETQRNKGNFPGRFSGRQFSNSRSEMNVSTLELGDSALYLCASSPRRGGETGELFFGEGSRLTVL.

This rearrangement joins TRBV7-8 to TRBJ1-6; weak D call: TRBD1 (5 bases). Germline V gene data show CDR1 as SGHVS and CDR2 as FQNEAQ. The CDR3 totals 17 residues. V was cut by 1 base and J by 3 bases, with 13 bases left in between. The chain's CDR3 is CASSLVWEGLYNSPLHF. The CDR3 nucleotides are TGTGCCAGCAGCTTAGTGTGGGAGGGACTCTATAATTCACCCCTCCACTTT. The variable domain in full, with the rest retrieved from reference TRBV7-8 and TRBJ1-6, is GAGVSQSPRYKVAKRGQDVALRCDPISGHVSLFWYQQALGQGPEFLTYFQNEAQLDKSGLPSDRFFAERPEGSVSTLKIQRTQQEDSAVYLCASSLVWEGLYNSPLHFGNGTRLTVT.

The V gene is TRBV30, the J gene TRBJ2-1; 7 nucleotides match TRBD2. V dropped 2 bases and J dropped 6; count of bases not matched to a gene: 10. Germline CDR1 is GTSNPN and CDR2 is SVGIG (reference sequence). The CDR3 is made up of 15 amino acids. CDR3: CAWSPASGFFNEQFF. Written as DNA, the CDR3 is TGTGCCTGGAGTCCCGCTAGCGGCTTTTTCAATGAGCAGTTCTTC.

The CDR3 nucleotides are TGTGCCAGTAGTATGAGCTCCACCGGGGAGCTGTTTTTT. Protein product: CASSMSSTGELFF. The rearrangement uses TRBV19 and TRBJ2-2; D uncertain. Deletions cut 3 bases from V and 4 bases from J, with 6 bases between. CDR3 length equals 13 residues. Germline V gene sequence: CDR1 LNHDA, CDR2 SQIVND (reference sequence).

The J gene is TRBJ2-6, the V gene TRBV5-6; possibly TRBD1 for D (6 bases). The CDR3 extends over 16 amino acids. The V and J ends lost 4 bases and 1 base respectively, with 12 bases between them. Germline lookup yields CDR1 SGHDT and CDR2 YYEEEE. Here the CDR3 reads CASSPTRGSGANVLTF. The CDR3 DNA is TGTGCCAGCAGCCCTACCAGGGGTTCTGGGGCCAACGTCCTGACTTTC.

The J gene is TRBJ1-2, the V gene TRBV4-1, with D unresolved. This CDR3 has 16 amino acids. Germline V gene data show CDR1 as MGHRA and CDR2 as YSYEKL. V lost 4 bases and J 1 base, leaving 16 bases between the germline ends. The CDR3 here is CASSRRDSGSNYGYTF. CDR3 nucleotide sequence: TGCGCCAGCAGCCGCCGAGACTCCGGGAGTAACTATGGCTACACCTTC.

The rearrangement joins TRBV21-1 to TRBJ1-1; the table gives TRBD1 as D, unverified against the DNA. TRBV21-1 is given as a pseudogene. This CDR3 has 14 amino acids. The CDR3 spells CASSKVAGNTEAFF. For the CDR3, the DNA is TGTGCCAGCAGCAAAGTTGCAGGTAACACTGAAGCTTTCTTT.

The chain links TRBV4-1 to TRBJ2-6; a weak D match, TRBD1 (6 bases). Deletions cut 0 bases from V and 2 bases from J, with 14 bases between. Germline V gene data show CDR1 as MGHRA and CDR2 as YSYEKL. The CDR3 has 18 amino acids. CDR3 nucleotide sequence: TGCGCCAGCAGCCAAGATGGCCAGGGGTTAGCTGGGGCCAACGTCCTGACTTTC. This translates into CASSQDGQGLAGANVLTF.

This sequence joins TRBV25-1 and TRBJ2-7; 9 nucleotides line up with TRBD2. Per germline, CDR1 MGHDK and CDR2 SYGVNS. This CDR3 contains 15 residues. V was clipped by 6 bases and J by 1 base; unmatched bases: 7. CDR3 DNA: TGTGCCAGCAGAGCGGGGGGCCTAGGGTCCTACGAGCAGTACTTC. Translation gives CASRAGGLGSYEQYF.

V gene TRBV28 combines with J gene TRBJ2-7; tentatively, D is TRBD1 (5 bases). Deletions cut 6 bases from V and 0 bases from J, with 18 bases between. The CDR3 runs to 16 residues. Germline V CDR1 and CDR2: MDHEN, SYDVKM. CDR3 coding DNA: TGTGCCAGCAGCCCACCCCCACAGGCTGGCTCCTACGAGCAGTACTTC. It is translated as CASSPPPQAGSYEQYF.

This chain connects TRBV24-1 to TRBJ2-5; maybe TRBD1 (7 bases). The CDR3 is 17 amino acids. In germline, CDR1 is KGHDR, CDR2 SFDVKD. The V and J ends lost 1 base and 6 bases respectively, with 20 bases between them. CDR3 in DNA: TGTGCCACCAGTGATTTTGGGGACAGTGGGGACTTAAAGACCCAGTACTTC. Its protein product is CATSDFGDSGDLKTQYF.

This chain links TRBV13 with TRBJ1-6; 7 bases line up with TRBD1. Germline V gene data show CDR1 as PRHDT and CDR2 as FYEKMQ (reference sequence). CDR3 size: 14 residues. V dropped 5 bases and J dropped 8; count of bases not matched to a gene: 6. The CDR3 coding sequence is TGTGCCAGCAGCCAACTCCAGGGGGATTCACCCCTCCACTTT. It encodes CASSQLQGDSPLHF.

The rearrangement uses TRBV30 and TRBJ2-7, with 7 bases matching TRBD1. Germline loops: CDR1 GTSNPN, CDR2 SVGIG (reference sequence). V shed 4 bases and J 3 bases; nucleotides not matched to a gene: 15. This CDR3 comprises 16 residues. The CDR3: CAWNSTLARQGYEQYF. DNA for the CDR3: TGTGCCTGGAACTCGACCCTCGCCCGACAGGGCTACGAGCAGTACTTC.

The rearrangement joins TRBV7-2 to TRBJ1-2, with D possibly being TRBD1 (5 bases). Germline V lookup: CDR1 SGHTA, CDR2 FQGNSA. Trimming took 3 bases from V and 6 from J, leaving 11 bases between them. The CDR3 is 13 residues long. CDR3 DNA sequence: TGTGCCAGCAGCTTCGGACCCAGGGATGGCTACACCTTC. Amino acid sequence: CASSFGPRDGYTF.

This chain joins TRBV12-3 or TRBV12-4 and TRBJ1-1; no reliable D call. CDR3 length: 13 residues. V lost 2 bases and J lost 6, with 10 bases in between. CDR3 nucleotide sequence: TGTGCCAGCAGTTTATCCAGGATCCCTGAAGCTTTCTTT. This codes for CASSLSRIPEAFF.

This clone was seen only once. The chain uses TRBV7-2 and TRBJ1-1, with D unresolved. Germline CDR1 is SGHTA and CDR2 is FQGNSA. There are 13 residues in the CDR3. Trimming stripped 1 base from V and 5 bases from J, with 8 bases between. CDR3 nucleotide sequence: TGTGCCAGCAGCTTAGTCGTGCGTACTGAAGCTTTCTTT. Its protein is CASSLVVRTEAFF.

The chain uses TRBV24-1 and TRBJ1-3; maybe TRBD1 (5 bases). This CDR3 contains 15 residues. V lost 3 bases to trimming and J lost 0 bases, with 8 bases between them. Germline V gives CDR1 KGHDR, CDR2 SFDVKD. DNA for the CDR3: TGTGCCACCAGTGATGGGGCCTCCTCTGGAAACACCATATATTTT. Protein: CATSDGASSGNTIYF.

The chain is built from TRBV27 and TRBJ2-7; TRBD1 aligns across 7 bases. This CDR3 has 14 residues. J was trimmed by 1 base and V by 3 bases; bases with no gene match: 3. CDR1 is MNHEY and CDR2 is SMNVEV in the germline V gene (reference sequence). The CDR3 is CASSFRDRSYEQYF. The CDR3 DNA reads as TGTGCCAGCAGTTTTAGGGACAGATCCTACGAGCAGTACTTC.

The genes are TRBV27 and TRBJ2-4; possibly TRBD2 for D (6 bases). V lost 7 bases and J lost 0, with 22 bases in between. Germline assignment: CDR1 MNHEY and CDR2 SMNVEV (reference sequence). CDR3 length: 18 residues. In DNA, the CDR3 is TGTGCCAGCATCAAGAGGGGAGGCTCTGATATAGCCAAAAACATTCAGTACTTC. This gives the protein CASIKRGGSDIAKNIQYF.

V usage is TRBV14 and J usage is TRBJ1-6; no definite D call. Germline V CDR1 and CDR2: SGHDN, FVKESK. Deletions cut 2 bases from V and 10 bases from J, with 9 bases between. The CDR3 consists of 13 residues. CDR3 protein: CASSQSLWSPLHF. DNA for the CDR3: TGTGCCAGCAGCCAATCACTTTGGTCACCCCTCCACTTT.

The table lists this clone with a count of one. The chain employs TRBV7-9 and TRBJ2-2; D not resolved. V was shortened by 1 base and J by 8 bases, with 5 bases between the two germline ends. Germline V lookup: CDR1 SEHNR, CDR2 FQNEAQ (reference sequence). The CDR3 covers 12 residues. In DNA form, the CDR3 reads TGTGCCAGCAGCTTAGTCGGGGGGGAGCTGTTTTTT. This encodes CASSLVGGELFF.

The chain links TRBV2 to TRBJ1-2; 7 bases fit TRBD1. The CDR3 extends over 12 amino acids. The ends lost 5 bases at V and 8 bases at J; junction bases unmatched: 5. Germline V gene lookup returns CDR1 SNHLY and CDR2 FYNNEI. CDR3: CASSYRGGGYTF. The DNA of the CDR3 is TGTGCCAGCAGTTACAGGGGAGGCGGCTACACCTTC. The full variable domain, completed using reference TRBV2 and TRBJ1-2, is EPEVTQTPSHQVTQMGQEVILRCVPISNHLYFYWYRQILGQKVEFLVSFYNNEISEKSEIFDDQFSVERPDGSNFTLKIRSTKLEDSAMYFCASSYRGGGYTFGSGTRLTVV.

This clone was picked up a small number of times. V and J are TRBV5-1 and TRBJ2-1; TRBD1 agrees at 9 bases. Germline V CDR1 and CDR2: SGHRS, YFSETQ. The CDR3 totals 15 residues. V was pared by 1 base and J by 7 bases, with 6 bases of the junction left unmatched. CDR3: CASSLSQGALNEQFF. The DNA for the CDR3 is TGCGCCAGCAGCTTGTCACAGGGGGCCTTGAATGAGCAGTTCTTC.

J is TRBJ1-2 and V is TRBV19; 8 nucleotides line up with TRBD1. CDR1 is LNHDA, CDR2 SQIVND, per germline (reference sequence). The CDR3 spans 14 residues. Trimming took 6 bases from V and 4 from J; bases not matched to a gene: 7. The CDR3 region has the DNA TGTGCCAGTAGCGACAGGGGCCAAATCTATGGCTACACCTTC. Its translation: CASSDRGQIYGYTF. The variable domain in full, completed from reference TRBV19 and TRBJ1-2, reads DGGITQSPKYLFRKEGQNVTLSCEQNLNHDAMYWYRQDPGQGLRLIYYSQIVNDFQKGDIAEGYSVSREKKESFPLTVTSAQKNPTAFYLCASSDRGQIYGYTFGSGTRLTVV.

For the CDR3, the DNA is TGCAGCGTTGAAACCTACAGGACCGATACGCAGTATTTT. Translation: CSVETYRTDTQYF. This sequence joins TRBV29-1 and TRBJ2-3; TRBD1 might be the D (5 bases). CDR1 and CDR2 from the germline V gene are SQVTM and ANQGSEA. V gave up 2 bases and J gave up 6 bases, with 12 bases separating them. The CDR3 runs 13 residues.